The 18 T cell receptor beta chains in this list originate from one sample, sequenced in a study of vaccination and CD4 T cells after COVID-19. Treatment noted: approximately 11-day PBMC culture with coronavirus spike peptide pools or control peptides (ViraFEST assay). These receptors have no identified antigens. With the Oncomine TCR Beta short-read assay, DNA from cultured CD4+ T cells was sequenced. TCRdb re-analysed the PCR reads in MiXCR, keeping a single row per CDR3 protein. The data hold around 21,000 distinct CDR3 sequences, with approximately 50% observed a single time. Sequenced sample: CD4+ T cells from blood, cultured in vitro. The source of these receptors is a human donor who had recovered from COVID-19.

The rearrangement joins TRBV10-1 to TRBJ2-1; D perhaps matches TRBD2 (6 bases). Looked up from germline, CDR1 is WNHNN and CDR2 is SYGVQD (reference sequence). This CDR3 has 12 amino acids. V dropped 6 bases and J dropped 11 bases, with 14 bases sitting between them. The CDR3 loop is CASRNTGAKQFF. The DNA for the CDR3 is TGCGCCAGCAGAAATACGGGAGCTAAGCAGTTCTTC.

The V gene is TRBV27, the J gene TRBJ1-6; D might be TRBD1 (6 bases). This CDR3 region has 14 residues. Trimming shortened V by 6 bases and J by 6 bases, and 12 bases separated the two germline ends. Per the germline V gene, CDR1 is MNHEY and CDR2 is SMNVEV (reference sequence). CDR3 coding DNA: TGTGCCAGCAGCCCCGGGGGGCCTAATTCACCCCTCCACTTT. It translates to CASSPGGPNSPLHF.

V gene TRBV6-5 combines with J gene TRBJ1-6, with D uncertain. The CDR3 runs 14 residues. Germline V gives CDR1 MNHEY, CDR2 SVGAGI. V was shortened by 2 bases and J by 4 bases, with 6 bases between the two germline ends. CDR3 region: CASSYGLYNSPLHF. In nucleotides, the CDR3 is TGTGCCAGCAGTTACGGGTTGTATAATTCACCCCTCCACTTT.

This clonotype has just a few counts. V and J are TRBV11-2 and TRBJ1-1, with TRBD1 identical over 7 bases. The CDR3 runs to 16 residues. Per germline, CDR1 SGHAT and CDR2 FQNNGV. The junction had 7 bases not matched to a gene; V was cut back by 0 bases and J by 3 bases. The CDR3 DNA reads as TGTGCCAGCAGCTTAGATCTATTACAGGGGTACACTGAAGCTTTCTTT. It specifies CASSLDLLQGYTEAFF.

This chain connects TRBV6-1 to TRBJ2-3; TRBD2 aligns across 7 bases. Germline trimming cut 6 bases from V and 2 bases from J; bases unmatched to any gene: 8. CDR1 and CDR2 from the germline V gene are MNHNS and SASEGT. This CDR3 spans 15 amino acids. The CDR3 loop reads CASSPRGVPTDTQYF. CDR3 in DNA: TGTGCCAGCAGCCCCCGGGGGGTCCCCACAGATACGCAGTATTTT.

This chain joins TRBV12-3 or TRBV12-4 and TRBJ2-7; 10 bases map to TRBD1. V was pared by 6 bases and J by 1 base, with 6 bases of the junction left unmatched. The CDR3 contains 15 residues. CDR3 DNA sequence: TGTGCCAGCAGCGCCGGGACAGGGGTGTCCTACGAGCAGTACTTC. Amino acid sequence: CASSAGTGVSYEQYF.

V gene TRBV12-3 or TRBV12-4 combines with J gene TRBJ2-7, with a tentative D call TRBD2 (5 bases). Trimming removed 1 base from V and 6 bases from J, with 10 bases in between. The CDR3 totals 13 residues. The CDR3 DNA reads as TGTGCCAGCAGTTTAGTAAGAGGGAGCGAGCAGTACTTC. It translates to CASSLVRGSEQYF.

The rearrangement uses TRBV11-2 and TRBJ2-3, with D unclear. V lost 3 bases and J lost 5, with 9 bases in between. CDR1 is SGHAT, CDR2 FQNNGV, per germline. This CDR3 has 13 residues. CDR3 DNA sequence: TGTGCCAGCAGCTTCGAGATGGGAGATACGCAGTATTTT. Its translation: CASSFEMGDTQYF. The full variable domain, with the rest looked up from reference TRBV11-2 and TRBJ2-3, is EAGVAQSPRYKIIEKRQSVAFWCNPISGHATLYWYQQILGQGPKLLIQFQNNGVVDDSQLPKDRFSAERLKGVDSTLKIQPAKLEDSAVYLCASSFEMGDTQYFGPGTRLTVL.

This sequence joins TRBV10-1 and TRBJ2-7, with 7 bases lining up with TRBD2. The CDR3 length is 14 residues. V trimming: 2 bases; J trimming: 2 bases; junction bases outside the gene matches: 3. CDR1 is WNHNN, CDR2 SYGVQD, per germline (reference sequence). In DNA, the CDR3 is TGCGCCAGCAGTGAGACCGGGACTACCTACGAGCAGTACTTC. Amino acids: CASSETGTTYEQYF.

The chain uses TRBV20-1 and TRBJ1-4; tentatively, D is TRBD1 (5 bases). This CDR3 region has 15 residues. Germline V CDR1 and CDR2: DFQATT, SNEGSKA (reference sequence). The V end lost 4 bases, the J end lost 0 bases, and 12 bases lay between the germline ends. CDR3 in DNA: TGCAGTGCTAACAAGGGGTATTCAACTAATGAAAAACTGTTTTTT. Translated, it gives CSANKGYSTNEKLFF.

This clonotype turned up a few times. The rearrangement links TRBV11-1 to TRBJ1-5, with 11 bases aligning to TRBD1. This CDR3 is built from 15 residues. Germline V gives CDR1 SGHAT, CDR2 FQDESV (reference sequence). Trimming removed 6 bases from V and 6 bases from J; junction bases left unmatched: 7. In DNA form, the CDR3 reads TGTGCCAGCAGTCCACGGACAGGGGGCTGTCAGCCCCAGCATTTT. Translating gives CASSPRTGGCQPQHF.

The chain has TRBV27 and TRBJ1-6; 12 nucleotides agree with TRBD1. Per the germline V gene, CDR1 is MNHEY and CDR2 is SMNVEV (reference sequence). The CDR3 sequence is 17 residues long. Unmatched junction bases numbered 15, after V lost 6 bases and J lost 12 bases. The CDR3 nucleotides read TGTGCCAGCAGGTTCCGGGACAGGGGGCGCGGGGTGGTACCCCTCCACTTT. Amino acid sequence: CASRFRDRGRGVVPLHF.

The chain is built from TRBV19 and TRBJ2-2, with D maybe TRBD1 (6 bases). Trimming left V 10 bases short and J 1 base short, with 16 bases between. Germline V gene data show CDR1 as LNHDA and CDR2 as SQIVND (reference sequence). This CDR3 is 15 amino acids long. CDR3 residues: CATRSDRMNTGELFF. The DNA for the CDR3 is TGTGCCACGAGGTCGGACAGAATGAACACCGGGGAGCTGTTTTTT.

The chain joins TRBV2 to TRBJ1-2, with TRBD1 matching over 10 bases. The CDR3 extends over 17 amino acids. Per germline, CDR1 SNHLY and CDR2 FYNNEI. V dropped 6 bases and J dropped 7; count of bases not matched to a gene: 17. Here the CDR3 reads CASRTGTGEGLSSGYTF. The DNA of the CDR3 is TGTGCCAGCAGGACCGGGACAGGGGAAGGGCTGTCCTCTGGCTACACCTTC.

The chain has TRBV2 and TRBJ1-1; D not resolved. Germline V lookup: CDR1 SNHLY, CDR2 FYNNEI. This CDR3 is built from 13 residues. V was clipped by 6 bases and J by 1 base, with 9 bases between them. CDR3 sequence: CASSNNQNTEAFF. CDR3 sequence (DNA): TGTGCCAGCAGCAACAATCAGAACACTGAAGCTTTCTTT.

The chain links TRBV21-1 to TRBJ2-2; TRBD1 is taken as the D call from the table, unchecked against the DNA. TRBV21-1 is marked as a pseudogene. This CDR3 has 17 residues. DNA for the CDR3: TGTGCCAGCAGCCAAAAGCGGCGGGGGCGTCGGACCGGGGAGCTGTTTTTT. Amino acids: CASSQKRRGRRTGELFF.

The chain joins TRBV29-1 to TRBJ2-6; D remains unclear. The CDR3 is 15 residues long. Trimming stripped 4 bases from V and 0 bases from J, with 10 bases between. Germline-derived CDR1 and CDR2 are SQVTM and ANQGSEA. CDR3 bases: TGCAGCGTTGTTCTAAGGGTCTCTGGGGCCAACGTCCTGACTTTC. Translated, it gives CSVVLRVSGANVLTF.

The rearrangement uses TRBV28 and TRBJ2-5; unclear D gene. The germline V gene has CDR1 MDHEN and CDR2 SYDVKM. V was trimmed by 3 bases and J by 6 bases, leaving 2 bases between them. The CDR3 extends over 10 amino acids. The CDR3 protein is CASSFQTQYF. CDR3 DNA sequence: TGTGCCAGCAGTTTTCAGACCCAGTACTTC. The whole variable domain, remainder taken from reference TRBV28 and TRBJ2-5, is DVKVTQSSRYLVKRTGEKVFLECVQDMDHENMFWYRQDPGLGLRLIYFSYDVKMKEKGDIPEGYSVSREKKERFSLILESASTNQTSMYLCASSFQTQYFGPGTRLLVL.